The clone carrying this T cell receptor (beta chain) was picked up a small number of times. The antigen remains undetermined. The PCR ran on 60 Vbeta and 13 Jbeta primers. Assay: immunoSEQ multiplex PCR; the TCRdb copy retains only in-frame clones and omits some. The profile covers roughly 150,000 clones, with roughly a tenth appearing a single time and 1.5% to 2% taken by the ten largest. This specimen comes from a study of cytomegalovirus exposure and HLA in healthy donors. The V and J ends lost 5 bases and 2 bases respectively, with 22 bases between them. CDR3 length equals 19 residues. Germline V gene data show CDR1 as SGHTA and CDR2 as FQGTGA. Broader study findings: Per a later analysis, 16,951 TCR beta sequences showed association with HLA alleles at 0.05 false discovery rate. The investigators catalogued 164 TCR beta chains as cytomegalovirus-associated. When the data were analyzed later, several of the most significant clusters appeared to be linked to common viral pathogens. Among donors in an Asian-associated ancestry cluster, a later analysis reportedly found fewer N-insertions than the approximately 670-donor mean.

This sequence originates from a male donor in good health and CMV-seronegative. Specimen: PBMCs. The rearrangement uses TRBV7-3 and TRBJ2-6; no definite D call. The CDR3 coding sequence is TGTGCCAGCAGCCCCTTCCCCCCGACACCCTACACTGGGGCCAACGTCCTGACTTTC. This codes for CASSPFPPTPYTGANVLTF.